This T cell receptor beta chain stems from a study of monozygotic twins with inflammatory bowel disease. The CDR3 spans 13 residues. Germline V gene lookup returns CDR1 SGHRS and CDR2 YFSETQ. UMIs were attached via template switching, each with a 6-nucleotide sample barcode. TCRdb re-called the 5' RACE reads; every CDR3 protein appears as one record, without DNA. Its table records some 210,000 distinct CDR3 sequences. The chain carries TRBV5-1 and TRBJ1-2. The TCR sequence derives from a human donor with ulcerative colitis or Crohn's disease, or a healthy co-twin of an affected twin (not recorded which). The sequenced sample consisted of blood. The CDR3 sequence is CASSAQSSYGYTF.